These T cell receptor beta chains were read from a single sample in a study of blood T cell repertoires in COVID-19. Profiling relied on immunoSEQ multiplex PCR, and the TCRdb table lists in-frame clones only, not all of them. The data hold about 160,000 clones, with about 81% observed a single time. The sample comprised peripheral blood. The receptors were gathered from a woman aged 80 or over with acute or convalescent COVID-19. CDR3s include the opening cysteine and the closing phenylalanine or tryptophan. A D gene is named only where the DNA matches it firmly. The listing skips clone size in some rows; elsewhere it reads once, few, many or a size class.

v_gene	d_gene	abundance	j_gene	CDR3nt	CDR3aa
TRBV7-2	TRBD1	NA	TRBJ1-5	TGTGCCAGCAGCTTAGAGGGGGCAGTTTATCAGCCCCAGCATTTT	CASSLEGAVYQPQHF
TRBV6-5	TRBD1	NA	TRBJ1-5	TGTGCCAGCAGTTACAGGGGGCTGAATCAGCCCCAGCATTTT	CASSYRGLNQPQHF
TRBV19	NA	NA	TRBJ1-1	TGTGCCAGTAGTAACAGGGAATGGCGCACTGAAGCTTTCTTT	CASSNREWRTEAFF
TRBV7-9	NA	NA	TRBJ2-7	TGTGCCAGCAGACCCGACAGTAGGTTCTCCTACGAGCAGTACTTC	CASRPDSRFSYEQYF
TRBV5-4	NA	NA	TRBJ2-3	TGTGCCAGCAGCCTCGGGACAACTAGCACAGATACGCAGTATTTT	CASSLGTTSTDTQYF
TRBV4-1	NA	few	TRBJ2-5	TGCGCCAGCAGCCAAGAATGGGGGGAGCGGGAGACCCAGTACTTC	CASSQEWGERETQYF
TRBV5-8	NA	NA	TRBJ1-2	TGTGCCAGCACCGAATCGGTCAGGGCGAGGATCGGCTATGGCTACACCTTC	CASTESVRARIGYGYTF
TRBV9	TRBD2	NA	TRBJ2-5	TGTGCCAGCAGCGTAGAAGTGGGAGGGGAGACCCAGTACTTC	CASSVEVGGETQYF
TRBV4-1	TRBD1	NA	TRBJ1-4	TGCGCCAGCAGCCAAGGACAGGGTTATGAAAAACTGTTTTTT	CASSQGQGYEKLFF
TRBV4-2	TRBD2	once	TRBJ2-5	TGTGCCAGCAGCCAAGGGAAGGCCCTAGCGGGAGGCAGGGAGACCCAGTACTTC	CASSQGKALAGGRETQYF
TRBV6-9	NA	once	TRBJ2-3	TGTGCCAGCAGTTATTTTTCCGGGGCGCAGGGGGATACGCAGTATTTT	CASSYFSGAQGDTQYF
TRBV9	TRBD1	NA	TRBJ1-2	TGTGCCAGCAGCGTAGAAATCCTTACCGGGACAGGGAACGGCTACACCTTC	CASSVEILTGTGNGYTF
TRBV5-6	NA	once	TRBJ2-3	TGTGCCAGCAGCTTAATGGCGGGGACTAGCACAGATACGCAGTATTTT	CASSLMAGTSTDTQYF
TRBV5-4	NA	NA	TRBJ2-7	TGTGCCAGCAGCTTGGCGGACACACCCTACGAGCAGTACTTC	CASSLADTPYEQYF
TRBV4-3	TRBD1	NA	TRBJ2-1	TGCGCCAGCAGCCAAGAGACAGGGGGCGCCTACAATGAGCAGTTCTTC	CASSQETGGAYNEQFF
TRBV6-1	NA	NA	TRBJ2-7	TGTGCCAGCAGTGAAGGGGGAGTCCCAGGGAGGTTCGAGCAGTACTTC	CASSEGGVPGRFEQYF
TRBV5-6	TRBD1	NA	TRBJ1-2	TGTGCCAGCAGCTTGCCAGGGGGCTATGGCTACACCTTC	CASSLPGGYGYTF
TRBV6-2/TRBV6-3	NA	NA	TRBJ2-7	TGTGCCAGCAGTTACGCGGGACCAAACTACGAGCAGTACTTC	CASSYAGPNYEQYF
TRBV7-2	TRBD2	NA	TRBJ2-2	TGTGCCAGCTTACCGCGGAGTAGCGGGAGGCCCCTCGCCGGGGAGCTGTTTTTT	CASLPRSSGRPLAGELFF
TRBV27	TRBD1	few	TRBJ1-6	TGTGCCAGCAGTTTCAACAGGGGTTCACCCCTCCACTTT	CASSFNRGSPLHF
TRBV28	NA	NA	TRBJ1-1	TGTGCCAGCAGTTTATCCCTGTTGAACACTGAAGCTTTCTTT	CASSLSLLNTEAFF
TRBV11-2	NA	once	TRBJ1-2	TGTGCCAGCAGCTTAGAACGCAATCTAAACTATGGCTACACCTTC	CASSLERNLNYGYTF
TRBV2	TRBD1	NA	TRBJ2-6	TGTGCCAGCAGTGCCCTAAGGACAGGGCGCGTCTCTGGGGCCAACGTCCTGACTTTC	CASSALRTGRVSGANVLTF
TRBV27	TRBD2	NA	TRBJ2-6	TGTGCCAGCAGCTCCTTCTCCAGCGGGAGGGCCAACGTCCTGACTTTC	CASSSFSSGRANVLTF
TRBV6-6	TRBD1	NA	TRBJ1-5	TGTGCCAGCCATCACGGGACAGGGTTTAATCAGCCCCAGCATTTT	CASHHGTGFNQPQHF
TRBV7-6	TRBD2	NA	TRBJ2-1	TGTGCCAGCAGCAAACGGGACTACGCCTACAATGAGCAGTTCTTC	CASSKRDYAYNEQFF
TRBV5-1	TRBD2	NA	TRBJ2-1	TGCGCCAGCAGCGGTACTCCGGGACTAGCAATGGGCAATGAGCAGTTCTTC	CASSGTPGLAMGNEQFF
TRBV7-7	NA	NA	TRBJ2-3	TGTGCTAGCAGCCGGACTGCGAGCACAGATACGCAGTATTTT	CASSRTASTDTQYF
TRBV21-1	NA	NA	TRBJ1-2	TGTGCCAGCACCCTGTTAAACAGGCGGTGTTGTGATGGCTACACCTTC	CASTLLNRRCCDGYTF
TRBV29-1	TRBD2	NA	TRBJ2-7	TGCAGCGCCGGACTAGCGGGAGGGAGAGAGCAGTACTTC	CSAGLAGGREQYF
TRBV7-9	NA	NA	TRBJ1-1	TGTGCCAGCAGCCCAAACCTGGGCGGGGCGAACACTGAAGCTTTCTTT	CASSPNLGGANTEAFF
TRBV4-1	NA	NA	TRBJ2-5	TGCGCCAGCAGCCGGATAGGGGCGGGGAAAGAGACCCAGTACTTC	CASSRIGAGKETQYF